This is a list of T cell receptor beta chains from one sample in a study of beta chain features in type 1 diabetes. The data were produced by immunoSEQ multiplex PCR, yet TCRdb's version contains in-frame clones alone and is incomplete. The table includes some 700,000 clones, about an eighth detected once. The sequenced material came from naive CD4+ T cells from blood. The source of these receptors is a man aged 18 to 30 with type 1 diabetes. CDR3s include the opening cysteine and the closing phenylalanine or tryptophan. Size tells how often a clone was seen (once, few, many) or the class of an expanded clone, and some rows leave it out.

TRBJ2-2,TRBV6-1,few,CAARQVQPVRELFF
TRBJ1-5,TRBV16,-,CASSTQGVGSPQHF
TRBJ1-3,TRBV18,few,CASSPANSGNTIYF
TRBJ1-1,TRBV11-1,-,CASSLVGSTEAFF
TRBJ1-1,TRBV28,-,CASSSGQVVVDTEAFF
TRBJ1-1,TRBV7-2,few,CASSLGQDNTEAFF
TRBJ2-3,TRBV9,-,CASSTTGTDTQYF
TRBJ2-7,TRBV10-3,-,CAISVGGYEQYF
TRBJ1-3,TRBV29-1,-,CSVEPSSGNTIYF
TRBJ2-5,TRBV25-1,few,CASSAGEVASGGETQYF
TRBJ2-3,TRBV4-1,few,CASSQVPWWGRGSTDTQYF
TRBJ2-1,TRBV6-1,few,CASSDDYQIYNEQFF
TRBJ1-6,TRBV9,-,CASRRGDSENSPLHF
TRBJ2-1,TRBV7-2,few,CASGLGQPYNEQFF
TRBJ1-5,TRBV5-8,few,CASSLGTDSNQPQHF
TRBJ1-3,TRBV4-1,-,CASSQDGPPRGQTSGNTIYF
TRBJ2-7,TRBV29-1,few,CSVEAQAGGEQYF
TRBJ2-5,TRBV5-4,-,CASSLGGAQYF
TRBJ2-5,TRBV6-6,-,CASSYPPQETQYF
TRBJ1-1,TRBV6-1,-,CASSDAWGRTEAFF
TRBJ1-3,TRBV30,-,CAWCVSSGNTIYF
TRBJ1-3,TRBV29-1,-,CSVEDPGLSSGNTIYF
TRBJ2-4,TRBV7-8,few,CASSFQGSGAKNIQYF
TRBJ1-1,TRBV7-2,-,CASSLAGYTEAFF
TRBJ2-3,TRBV5-1,few,CASSFLRGITSTDTQYF
TRBJ1-2,TRBV5-1,few,CASSVGLTGQATGYTF
TRBJ1-2,TRBV5-1,few,CASSLAQGGYGYTF
TRBJ1-4,TRBV5-1,few,CASMGSGEKLFF
TRBJ1-1,TRBV10-3,few,CAISEGGTEAFF
TRBJ2-3,TRBV10-3,few,CAISESYHDTQYF
TRBJ2-5,TRBV30,-,CAWSEGTGGVTETQYF
TRBJ2-2,TRBV19,-,CASEKGTVGYTGELFF
TRBJ2-7,TRBV6-1,-,CASSVNPSTGREQYF
TRBJ2-5,TRBV7-8,few,CASSLGPGLADF
TRBJ2-4,TRBV29-1,once,CSVEVWGTAKNIQYF
TRBJ2-6,TRBV7-2,-,CASSSLRGPSGANVLTF
TRBJ2-2,TRBV7-9,few,CASRHSGGLQRELFF
TRBJ2-3,TRBV25-1,few,CASSELRLAGGPTDTQYF
TRBJ2-1,TRBV30,-,CAWSPSYNEQFF
TRBJ2-3,TRBV2,-,CAAGASTDTQYF
TRBJ2-7,TRBV2,-,CASTEGGYEQYF
TRBJ1-2,TRBV14,-,CASSQDTAYGYTF
TRBJ1-1,TRBV7-9,-,CASSSGQGGPNTEAFF
TRBJ1-5,TRBV4-1,few,CASSQMRDRGLSNQPQHF
TRBJ1-2,TRBV20-1,-,CSASLSGGYTF
TRBJ2-3,TRBV6-1,few,CASKERGGTDTQYF
TRBJ2-3,TRBV30,-,CAFERGVTDTQYF
TRBJ1-4,TRBV10-3,-,CAARGGANEKLFF
TRBJ1-5,TRBV5-1,-,CASSLGTGANQPQHF
TRBJ2-1,TRBV10-3,few,CAIKAGGFNEQFF
TRBJ1-1,TRBV7-9,-,CASSPSQGMNTEAFF
TRBJ1-1,TRBV5-4,few,CASSLDRENTEAFF
TRBJ2-7,TRBV10-2,few,CASRDRGGEQYF
TRBJ1-6,TRBV5-1,few,CASSLGTDSPLHF
TRBJ2-3,TRBV15,-,CATNGGGTDTQYF
TRBJ2-5,TRBV18,few,CASSPSAGSVQETQYF
TRBJ2-5,TRBV5-1,few,CASSFMGGLQETQYF